The rows below give T cell receptor beta chains drawn from one sample of a study of cytomegalovirus exposure and HLA in healthy donors. The assay was immunoSEQ multiplex PCR, and TCRdb's table has in-frame clones only and misses some. This repertoire shows 100,000 or so clones, around 68% found once; its top ten account for around 2.3%. The specimen sequenced was PBMCs. The source of these receptors is a man aged 45-65 years in good health and CMV-seronegative. The CDR3 runs from the conserved cysteine through the conserved F or W. Each record gives: clone size, J gene, D gene, V gene, CDR3 protein, CDR3 DNA. D genes are given only for firm matches. Clone size is not always given. Where it is, it says once, few, many or a class for expanded clones.

clone_size: NA; j_call: TRBJ1-1; d_call: NA; v_call: TRBV19; cdr3_aa: CASSMQRGGTEAFF; cdr3_nt: TGTGCCAGTAGTATGCAAAGGGGAGGGACTGAAGCTTTCTTT
clone_size: NA; j_call: TRBJ2-7; d_call: TRBD1; v_call: TRBV5-1; cdr3_aa: CASSLEGTGYEQYF; cdr3_nt: TGCGCCAGCAGCTTGGAGGGGACAGGCTACGAGCAGTACTTC
clone_size: NA; j_call: TRBJ2-7; d_call: NA; v_call: TRBV18; cdr3_aa: CASSRKEGYEQYF; cdr3_nt: TGTGCCAGCTCACGAAAAGAGGGTTACGAGCAGTACTTC
clone_size: NA; j_call: TRBJ2-7; d_call: NA; v_call: TRBV2; cdr3_aa: CASRQGMDSSYEQYF; cdr3_nt: TGTGCCAGCCGGCAGGGAATGGATAGCTCCTACGAGCAGTACTTC
clone_size: NA; j_call: TRBJ1-6; d_call: NA; v_call: TRBV27; cdr3_aa: CASTSSMSSYNSPLHF; cdr3_nt: TGTGCCAGCACCTCCTCCATGAGCTCCTATAATTCACCCCTCCACTTT
clone_size: NA; j_call: TRBJ1-2; d_call: NA; v_call: TRBV27; cdr3_aa: CASSTRTDPNYGYTF; cdr3_nt: TGTGCCAGCAGTACGCGGACAGACCCTAACTATGGCTACACCTTC
clone_size: few; j_call: TRBJ2-4; d_call: NA; v_call: TRBV2; cdr3_aa: CASSGLENIQYF; cdr3_nt: TGTGCCAGCAGTGGACTGGAAAACATTCAGTACTTC
clone_size: few; j_call: TRBJ1-6; d_call: NA; v_call: TRBV30; cdr3_aa: CAWSDSSPLHF; cdr3_nt: TGTGCCTGGAGTGACAGTTCACCCCTCCACTTT
clone_size: NA; j_call: TRBJ1-4; d_call: TRBD1; v_call: TRBV6-6; cdr3_aa: CASSYAYRGTNEKLFF; cdr3_nt: TGTGCCAGCAGTTACGCCTACAGGGGCACTAATGAAAAACTGTTTTTT
clone_size: NA; j_call: TRBJ2-7; d_call: TRBD2; v_call: TRBV11-2; cdr3_aa: CATDSGGLGNEQYF; cdr3_nt: TGTGCCACCGACTCCGGGGGGTTGGGAAACGAGCAGTACTTC
clone_size: NA; j_call: TRBJ1-1; d_call: NA; v_call: TRBV5-4; cdr3_aa: CASSLEVPQDTEAFF; cdr3_nt: TGTGCCAGCAGCTTGGAGGTCCCGCAGGACACTGAAGCTTTCTTT
clone_size: NA; j_call: TRBJ2-2; d_call: NA; v_call: TRBV5-1; cdr3_aa: CASTRTPNTGELFF; cdr3_nt: TGCGCCAGCACGCGGACACCGAACACCGGGGAGCTGTTTTTT
clone_size: NA; j_call: TRBJ1-5; d_call: NA; v_call: TRBV18; cdr3_aa: CASSPVGADNQPQHF; cdr3_nt: TGTGCCAGCTCACCCGTAGGGGCAGACAATCAGCCCCAGCATTTT
clone_size: few; j_call: TRBJ2-4; d_call: NA; v_call: TRBV28; cdr3_aa: CASSLRQRAKNIQYF; cdr3_nt: TGTGCCAGCAGTTTACGTCAGCGAGCCAAAAACATTCAGTACTTC
clone_size: NA; j_call: TRBJ1-4; d_call: NA; v_call: TRBV18; cdr3_aa: CASSPSEANEKLFF; cdr3_nt: TGTGCCAGCTCACCGTCAGAGGCTAATGAAAAACTGTTTTTT
clone_size: NA; j_call: TRBJ2-1; d_call: TRBD2; v_call: TRBV19; cdr3_aa: CASSISAGGLANEQFF; cdr3_nt: TGTGCCAGTAGTATTTCTGCGGGGGGGCTTGCAAATGAGCAGTTCTTC
clone_size: NA; j_call: TRBJ2-7; d_call: TRBD1; v_call: TRBV5-4; cdr3_aa: CASSRGQGAYEQYF; cdr3_nt: TGTGCCAGCAGCCGGGGACAGGGGGCTTACGAGCAGTACTTC